This TCR beta chain was sequenced in a study of a mutant IDH1 vaccine in newly diagnosed glioma. Background on the study: Patients previously underwent radiotherapy, temozolomide, or both, and most underwent both.

This clone was detected a few times. Documented time point: baseline, week 1 (first vaccination visit). As to treatment: pre-vaccination baseline after standard-of-care therapy. Assay used: immunoSEQ multiplex PCR; TCRdb lists only in-frame clones, some missing. The data contain about 96,000 clones, around 77% of them singletons. The CDR3 is made up of 12 amino acids. Trimming removed 0 bases at V and 3 bases at J, with 2 bases between. CDR1 is MNHNY, CDR2 SVGAGI, per germline (reference sequence). Sequences were derived from PBMCs, sampled from a glioma patient treated with radiotherapy, temozolomide or both. The chain couples TRBV6-6 to TRBJ1-1; D is ambiguous. The sequence was obtained from a man between 40 and 49 years old with glioma. The CDR3 region has the DNA TGTGCCAGCAGTTACTCCGACACTGAAGCTTTCTTT. Residues: CASSYSDTEAFF.